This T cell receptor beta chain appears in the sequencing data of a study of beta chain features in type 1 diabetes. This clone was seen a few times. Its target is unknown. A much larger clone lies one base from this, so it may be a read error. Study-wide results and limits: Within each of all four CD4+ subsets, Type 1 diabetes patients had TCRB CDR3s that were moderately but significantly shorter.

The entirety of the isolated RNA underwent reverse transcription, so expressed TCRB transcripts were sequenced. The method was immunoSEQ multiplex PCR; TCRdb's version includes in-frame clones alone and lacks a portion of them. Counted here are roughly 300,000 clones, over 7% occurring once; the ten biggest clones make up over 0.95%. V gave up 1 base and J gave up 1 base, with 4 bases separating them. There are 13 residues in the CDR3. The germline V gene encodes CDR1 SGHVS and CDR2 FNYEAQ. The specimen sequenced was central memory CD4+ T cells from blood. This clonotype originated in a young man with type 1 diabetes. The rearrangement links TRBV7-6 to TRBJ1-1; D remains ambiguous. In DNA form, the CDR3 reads TGTGCCAGCAGCTTAGAGGGGAACACTGAAGCTTTCTTT. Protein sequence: CASSLEGNTEAFF.